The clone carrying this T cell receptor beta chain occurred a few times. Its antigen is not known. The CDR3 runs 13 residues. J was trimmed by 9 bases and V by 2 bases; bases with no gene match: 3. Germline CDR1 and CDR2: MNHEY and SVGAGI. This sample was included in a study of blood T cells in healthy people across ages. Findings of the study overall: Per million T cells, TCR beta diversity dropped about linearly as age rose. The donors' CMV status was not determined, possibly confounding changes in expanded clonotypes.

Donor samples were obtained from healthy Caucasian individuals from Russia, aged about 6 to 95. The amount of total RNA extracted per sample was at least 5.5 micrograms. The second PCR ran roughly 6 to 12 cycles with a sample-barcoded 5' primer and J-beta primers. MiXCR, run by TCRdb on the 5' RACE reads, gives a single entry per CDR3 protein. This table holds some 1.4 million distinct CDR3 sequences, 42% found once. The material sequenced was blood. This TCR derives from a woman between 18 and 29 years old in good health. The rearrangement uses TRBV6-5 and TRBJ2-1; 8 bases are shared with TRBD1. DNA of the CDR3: TGTGCCAGCAGTTACCAGGGGGCGAGTGAGCAGTTCTTC. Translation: CASSYQGASEQFF.